The 20 T cell receptor beta chains in this list originate from one sample, sequenced in a study of blood T cell repertoires in COVID-19. Generated by immunoSEQ multiplex PCR, the TCRdb table keeps only in-frame clones and is missing some. Seen here are fewer than 200,000 clones, roughly three quarters observed once, and the top ten hold roughly 8.7%. What was sequenced was peripheral blood. The receptors originated from a woman aged 45 to 65 with active or convalescent COVID-19.

This sequence joins TRBV11-3 and TRBJ1-1, with D perhaps matching TRBD1 (5 bases). The germline V gene encodes CDR1 SGHNT and CDR2 YENEEA. The CDR3 length is 14 residues. Trimming stripped 1 base from V and 4 bases from J, with 10 bases between. CDR3 coding DNA: TGTGCCAGCAGCTTAGGTCCGGGGGGCACTGAAGCTTTCTTT. This translates into CASSLGPGGTEAFF.

A remark on this clone: This CDR3 is missing its conserved last phenylalanine or tryptophan, likely due to a read error. Because the CDR3's place on the DNA is in doubt, the DNA is left out and the CDR3 is given as listed by TCRdb. The chain uses TRBV14 and TRBJ2-7; TRBD2, the D gene given by the table, was not confirmed from the DNA. With termini counted, the CDR3 has 10 amino acids. The V gene's germline CDR1 is SGHDN and CDR2 FVKESK. CDR3 residues: CASSQLLECS.

The CDR3 protein is CASSMGLAGVDTQYF. Written as DNA, the CDR3 is TGTGCCAGTAGTATGGGACTAGCGGGGGTTGATACGCAGTATTTT. The chain employs TRBV19 and TRBJ2-3; TRBD2 agrees at 14 bases. V shed 3 bases, J shed 6 bases, and the junction held 2 bases outside the gene matches. Looked up from germline, CDR1 is LNHDA and CDR2 is SQIVND (reference sequence). This CDR3 is 15 amino acids long.

The chain is built from TRBV5-5 and TRBJ1-4; 7 bases fit TRBD1. Per the germline V gene, CDR1 is SGHKS and CDR2 is YYEKEE (reference sequence). The V gene end was trimmed by 5 bases and the J gene end by 12 bases; junction bases not matched to a gene: 13. The length of the CDR3 is 14 residues. The CDR3 nucleotides are TGTGCCAGCAGTAGGGACAGCTTGGGTGGTGAACTGTTTTTT. It specifies CASSRDSLGGELFF.

The chain links TRBV28 to TRBJ2-5; 10 bases fit TRBD1. Germline V lookup: CDR1 MDHEN, CDR2 SYDVKM. V lost 4 bases, J lost 4 bases, and 6 bases stayed unmatched. The CDR3 is 15 amino acids. CDR3 amino acids: CASSSIRDRGETQYF. CDR3 nucleotides: TGTGCCAGCAGTTCGATCCGGGACAGGGGAGAGACCCAGTACTTC.

The J gene is TRBJ2-1, the V gene TRBV6-2 or TRBV6-3; D is perhaps TRBD2 (6 bases). The V end was cut by 5 bases, the J end by 4 bases, with 9 bases between. Germline values: CDR1 MNHEY, CDR2 SVGEGT. The CDR3 spans 13 residues. This chain's CDR3 is CASSAGLYNEQFF. As DNA, the CDR3 is TGTGCCAGCAGTGCGGGACTTTACAATGAGCAGTTCTTC.

This clone was seen once. The J gene is TRBJ1-5, the V gene TRBV19; the D is unclear. V lost 6 bases to trimming and J lost 0 bases, with 18 bases between them. The CDR3 runs 17 residues. Germline V gene sequence: CDR1 LNHDA, CDR2 SQIVND (reference sequence). CDR3 DNA sequence: TGTGCCAGTAGAAGACGGAATAACGCGGATAGCAATCAGCCCCAGCATTTT. Its translation: CASRRRNNADSNQPQHF. Full variable domain (rest looked up from reference TRBV19 and TRBJ1-5): DGGITQSPKYLFRKEGQNVTLSCEQNLNHDAMYWYRQDPGQGLRLIYYSQIVNDFQKGDIAEGYSVSREKKESFPLTVTSAQKNPTAFYLCASRRRNNADSNQPQHFGDGTRLSIL.

The chain couples TRBV6-1 to TRBJ1-1; D is ambiguous. The CDR3 runs to 13 residues. V was trimmed by 3 bases and J by 3 bases, leaving 8 bases between them. Germline CDR1 reads MNHNS; CDR2 reads SASEGT. The CDR3 protein is CASSDEAYTEAFF. The CDR3 bases are TGTGCCAGCAGTGATGAGGCCTACACTGAAGCTTTCTTT.

This clone was detected once. V is TRBV28 and J is TRBJ2-3; 8 nucleotides agree with TRBD1. The CDR3 runs 15 residues. The V segment lost 0 bases and the J segment 2 bases; nucleotides outside the gene matches: 1. CDR1 and CDR2 (germline): MDHEN, SYDVKM. CDR3 in DNA: TGTGCCAGCAGTTTATGGACAGGGGCCACAGATACGCAGTATTTT. Its translation: CASSLWTGATDTQYF. The full variable domain, rest sourced from reference TRBV28 and TRBJ2-3, is DVKVTQSSRYLVKRTGEKVFLECVQDMDHENMFWYRQDPGLGLRLIYFSYDVKMKEKGDIPEGYSVSREKKERFSLILESASTNQTSMYLCASSLWTGATDTQYFGPGTRLTVL.

This chain connects TRBV6-4 to TRBJ2-7; 11 nucleotides line up with TRBD2. Germline V lookup: CDR1 MRHNA, CDR2 SNTAGT. V lost 4 bases and J lost 3; bases outside the gene matches: 8. The CDR3 sequence is 16 residues long. The CDR3 nucleotides are TGTGCCAGCAGTGCCCGACTAGCGGGGCCCCTCTACGAGCAGTACTTC. Its translation is CASSARLAGPLYEQYF.

The chain carries TRBV7-8 and TRBJ2-1; TRBD1 aligns across 8 bases. Germline V lookup: CDR1 SGHVS, CDR2 FQNEAQ. The CDR3 consists of 16 residues. J was trimmed by 4 bases and V by 5 bases; bases with no gene match: 10. CDR3 DNA sequence: TGTGCCAGCAGCCGGTACCGGGACAGGCCGTACAATGAGCAGTTCTTC. Translated: CASSRYRDRPYNEQFF.

For this clone: One junction end does not reproduce the germline sequence, and a read error may be involved. The chain carries TRBV6-5 and TRBJ1-1; possibly TRBD1 for D (6 bases). CDR3 size: 11 residues. Germline loops: CDR1 MNHEY, CDR2 SVGAGI. CDR3 bases: TGTGCCAGCAGTTACGGGGGACATTGTGTCTTT. This gives the protein CASSYGGHCVF.

The genes are TRBV4-3 and TRBJ1-1, with D hard to call. Trimming removed 0 bases at V and 5 bases at J, with 19 bases between. CDR3 length: 17 residues. In germline, CDR1 is LGHNA, CDR2 YSLEER. The CDR3 sequence: CASSQERGPQEDTEAFF. CDR3 DNA sequence: TGCGCCAGCAGCCAAGAAAGAGGCCCCCAAGAGGATACTGAAGCTTTCTTT.

V and J are TRBV6-2 or TRBV6-3 and TRBJ2-1; 7 bases match TRBD2. The CDR3 contains 14 residues. Germline V gene data show CDR1 as MNHEY and CDR2 as SVGEGT. V lost 2 bases, J lost 8 bases, and 6 bases stayed unmatched. CDR3 protein: CASSYTRLADEQFF. The CDR3 DNA follows: TGTGCCAGCAGTTACACCCGACTAGCCGATGAGCAGTTCTTC.

The chain has TRBV7-9 and TRBJ2-3; TRBD2 is a possible D gene (6 bases). Germline V CDR1 and CDR2: SEHNR, FQNEAQ (reference sequence). Trimming took off 5 bases at V and 1 base at J, with 13 bases between the two ends. This CDR3 is 15 amino acids long. The CDR3 coding sequence is TGTGCCAGCAGCCCCACTGGCGGGGGCACAGATACGCAGTATTTT. Protein product: CASSPTGGGTDTQYF.

The rearrangement joins TRBV5-6 to TRBJ2-2, with 8 nucleotides matching TRBD1. J was trimmed by 6 bases and V by 0 bases; bases with no gene match: 4. The CDR3 totals 15 residues. Germline-derived CDR1 and CDR2 are SGHDT and YYEEEE. The CDR3 sequence: CASSLGRGHAGELFF. The CDR3 nucleotides are TGTGCCAGCAGCTTGGGCAGGGGGCATGCCGGGGAGCTGTTTTTT. Variable domain in full (rest from reference TRBV5-6 and TRBJ2-2): DAGVTQSPTHLIKTRGQQVTLRCSPKSGHDTVSWYQQALGQGPQFIFQYYEEEERQRGNFPDRFSGHQFPNYSSELNVNALLLGDSALYLCASSLGRGHAGELFFGEGSRLTVL.

V gene TRBV7-9 combines with J gene TRBJ1-1, with 7 bases identical to TRBD1. Germline-derived CDR1 and CDR2 are SEHNR and FQNEAQ (reference sequence). V trimming: 5 bases; J trimming: 3 bases; junction bases outside the gene matches: 9. The CDR3 has 15 amino acids. CDR3 sequence reads: CASSPRRDRDTEAFF. As DNA, the CDR3 is TGTGCCAGCAGCCCCCGGAGGGACAGAGACACTGAAGCTTTCTTT.

The J gene is TRBJ1-1, the V gene TRBV28, with D perhaps TRBD1 (6 bases). Deletions cut 7 bases from V and 1 base from J, with 16 bases between. Germline V CDR1 and CDR2: MDHEN, SYDVKM. The CDR3 is 15 residues long. CDR3 DNA: TGTGCCAGCACGAAGGGGGGGGCGCGGAACACTGAAGCTTTCTTT. This gives the protein CASTKGGARNTEAFF.

V gene TRBV6-1 combines with J gene TRBJ2-1; a possible D gene is TRBD1 (6 bases). Trimming shortened V by 1 base and J by 6 bases, and 10 bases separated the two germline ends. The CDR3 has 14 residues. Germline V lookup: CDR1 MNHNS, CDR2 SASEGT. CDR3 amino acids: CASSEGQGSNEQFF. Written as DNA, the CDR3 is TGTGCCAGCAGTGAAGGGCAGGGGTCCAATGAGCAGTTCTTC.

The chain couples TRBV14 to TRBJ2-7, with TRBD1 as a possible D gene (5 bases). V dropped 0 bases and J dropped 3 bases, with 12 bases sitting between them. CDR1 is SGHDN and CDR2 is FVKESK in the germline V gene. The CDR3 consists of 15 residues. CDR3 sequence reads: CASSQDRRQGYEQYF. DNA of the CDR3: TGTGCCAGCAGCCAAGATAGGCGGCAGGGCTACGAGCAGTACTTC.